The 6 T cell receptor beta chains listed next were all sequenced from one sample in a study of identical twins. One entry per CDR3 protein results from TCRdb running MiXCR on the 5' RACE reads. The sample includes some 500,000 distinct CDR3 sequences, approximately 9.6% of them seen just once. This sample was also put to use in a study of yellow fever vaccine responses in identical twins.

The sequencing sample was made of PBMCs. These receptors were taken from a woman aged 18-35 years in good health.

This clonotype was found a few times. The chain carries TRBV10-2 and TRBJ2-1; 9 bases are shared with TRBD2. J was trimmed by 5 bases and V by 9 bases; bases with no gene match: 5. Germline-derived CDR1 and CDR2 are WSHSY and SAAADI. CDR3 length: 13 amino acids. The CDR3 coding sequence is TGCGCCAGGAGCGGGGGGAGAAACAATGAGCAGTTCTTC. Its protein product is CARSGGRNNEQFF.

This clonotype was picked up many times. The rearrangement uses TRBV10-2 and TRBJ1-6; 7 nucleotides match TRBD1. Germline V gene data show CDR1 as WSHSY and CDR2 as SAAADI. The CDR3 sequence is 14 residues long. V trimming: 1 base; J trimming: 10 bases; junction bases outside the gene matches: 4. CDR3 residues: CASSELTGSSPLHF. The CDR3 coding sequence is TGCGCCAGCAGTGAGTTGACAGGGTCCTCACCCCTCCACTTT.

This clonotype was seen repeatedly, ten times or more. The chain combines TRBV7-2 with TRBJ2-2; 9 positions match TRBD1. Germline trimming cut 5 bases from V and 5 bases from J; bases unmatched to any gene: 6. The CDR3 is 15 amino acids. Looked up from germline, CDR1 is SGHTA and CDR2 is FQGNSA. The CDR3 is CASSEATGGTGELFF. The CDR3 nucleotides are TGTGCCAGCAGCGAGGCGACAGGGGGTACCGGGGAGCTGTTTTTT.

This clonotype occurred a few times. This chain joins TRBV10-3 and TRBJ2-5, with 16 bases fitting TRBD2. V trimming: 6 bases; J trimming: 7 bases; junction bases outside the gene matches: 5. This CDR3 region has 15 residues. CDR1 is ENHRY, CDR2 SYGVKD, per germline. The DNA of the CDR3 is TGTGCCATCAGCGAGGGACTAGCGGGGGGGGCGACCCAGTACTTC. This codes for CAISEGLAGGATQYF.

The sample holds many counts of this clonotype. This chain connects TRBV12-3 or TRBV12-4 to TRBJ2-5, with D unclear. V was cut by 6 bases and J by 1 base, with 6 bases left in between. This CDR3 is 12 amino acids long. The CDR3 coding sequence is TGTGCCAGCAGCCTTTTCCAAGAGACCCAGTACTTC. Protein product: CASSLFQETQYF.

This chain's CDR3 is CASSYAFLGPYEQYF. The CDR3 DNA follows: TGTGCCAGCAGTTACGCCTTTCTGGGTCCCTACGAGCAGTACTTC. This chain connects TRBV6-5 to TRBJ2-7; D call uncertain. The CDR3 length is 15 residues. Germline V CDR1 and CDR2: MNHEY, SVGAGI. The germline V and J ends were trimmed by 2 bases and 2 bases, with 13 bases remaining between them.